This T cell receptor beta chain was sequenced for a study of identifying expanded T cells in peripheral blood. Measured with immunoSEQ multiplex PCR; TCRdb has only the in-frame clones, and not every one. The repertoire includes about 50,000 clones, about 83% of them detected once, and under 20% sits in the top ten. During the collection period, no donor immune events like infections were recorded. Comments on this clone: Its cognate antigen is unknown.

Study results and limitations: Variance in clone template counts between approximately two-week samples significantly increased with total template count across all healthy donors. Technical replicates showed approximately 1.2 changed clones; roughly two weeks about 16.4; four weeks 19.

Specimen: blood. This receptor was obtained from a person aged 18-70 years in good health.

For the CDR3, the DNA is TGTGCCAGCAGCTTAGGGACTCTCTACGAGCAGTACTTC. This encodes CASSLGTLYEQYF. J is TRBJ2-7 and V is TRBV5-6; tentative D call: TRBD2 (6 bases). Trimming cost V 2 bases and J 3 bases, with 9 bases left between them. Per germline, CDR1 SGHDT and CDR2 YYEEEE. The CDR3 is 13 residues long.